This T cell receptor (beta chain) was sequenced in a study of shared clonotypes between healthy human individuals (TCRdb year 2020). At the level of the whole study: Two women and a few men aged 18 to 49 years were included in the cohort. For each donor, CD4 naive and CD4 memory were each given three plates, CD8 naive was given two plates, and CD8 memory was given one plate. Each donor's leukapheresis produced roughly between about 0.8 and 8.9 billion PBMCs. To increase sequencing depth and limit assay-specific biases, different laboratories used diverse techniques to prepare libraries and sequence TCR repertoires. Blood TCR repertoires of about five healthy adults were deeply sequenced to estimate repertoire size and the extent of clonotype sharing between individuals. Overall study outcomes, separate from this receptor: When a few donors were compared, the shared fraction of clonotypes was about 5% for naive CD4, more than 3% for naive CD8, 2% to 2.5% for memory CD4, and 0.4% for memory CD8. The genetic and exposure-history diversity represented was limited by the small number of donors. Based on pairwise subsampling, the degree of clonotype sharing among donors was expected to be affected by sequencing depth. Rarefaction of sorted-subset datasets indicated incomplete sequencing despite the large sequencing depth. Sampling was restricted to blood, and TCR repertoires in tissues likely differ from the TCR repertoires found in blood. Compared with non-shared clonotypes, clonotypes shared by all four sorted-subset donors had higher generation probabilities. Naive subsets generally had larger estimated clonotype richness than memory subsets did.

Using the deep immunoSEQ assay, multiplex PCR amplified TCR CDR3 regions from genomic DNA. Genomic DNA extracted from each cell subset was distributed evenly over all wells of several immunoSEQ 96-well plates, and each plate served as one replicate. For sorted subsets, each replicate PCR was loaded with roughly 190 ng genomic DNA, equivalent to 32,000 or so T cell genomes. Purified libraries were quantified with a Qubit 3.0 fluorometer, sized on a Bioanalyzer 2100, and re-quantified with the KAPA Library Quantification kit. Every immunoSEQ 96-well plate was sequenced on a separate single-read 150-cycle Illumina NextSeq 550 flow cell. Per the source publication's procedure: Because the immunoSEQ output included only junctional sequences and no quality scores, the filtering could not be the same as the filtering used for full-length reads. Sequences were annotated with PyIR, a Python wrapper for IgBLAST v1.9, and V/J genes and CDR3 were assigned using IMGT germline references. Reads were filtered out if the reads had weak V/J assignments (E-value above 1e-6), no CDR3, stop codons, out-of-frame junctions, or ambiguous translated residues. V3J clonotypes were defined as sequences sharing an identical inferred V gene, J gene, and CDR3 amino acid sequence. Percentage overlap between repertoires was calculated by dividing the number of shared unique clonotypes by the size of the smaller repertoire. Three approaches were used to assess repertoire richness: RTK rarefaction, the Chao1 estimator, and Recon v2.1 estimates of unobserved clonotypes. For all TCRbeta clonotypes obtained by the gDNA method from a handful of donors, generation probabilities were computed with OLGA. Sourced from immuneACCESS, this table was stored by TCRdb with only in-frame sequences that have V and J called. A share of the clones is absent; for the studies checked, an unresolved V gene accounts for under half, and the remainder has no known explanation. Clone size and the V and J calls come from that table; the DNA yielded D and trimming. The sample includes around 1.6 million clones, with 95% to 99% observed a single time. Less than 0.55% of the sample comes from the top ten.

Healthy HIV-negative adults with no recently reported acute infections or vaccinations were included as donors. Only Caucasian adults living in Nashville, Tennessee, USA were represented among the donors. CD4+ T cells were enriched through magnetic negative selection, after which naive cells were positively selected on CD45RA and the remaining negative fraction served as the memory subset. Blood was obtained by leukapheresis, after which PBMCs were separated by Ficoll-Histopaque density gradient centrifugation and cryopreserved in liquid nitrogen vapor phase. Analytical flow cytometry was used to check the purity and quantity of each magnetically sorted T cell population. Genomic DNA was isolated from every sorted fraction and measured by UV absorbance on a Nanodrop 2000c. Comment on this clone: Its target antigen remains unknown. No clone much larger than this one lies a single base away; base qualities are absent.

The CDR3 starts with the cysteine, ends with the phenylalanine, and has 13 residues. Just CDR3 DNA is preserved here, 39 bases in frame from base 1. V is pared back by 0 bases and J by 2 bases, with 5 bases lying between the germline termini. CDR1 MGHRA and CDR2 YSYEKL are derived from the germline V gene. The sample consisted of naive CD4+ T cells sorted from blood. The cell subset or site label here, explained by the study, means: CD45RA+ positively selected. In this chain, TRBV4-1 is recombined with TRBJ2-7, with the identity of the D gene unclear. This receptor was identified in a young man in good health. Read as DNA, the sequence is TGCGCCAGCAGCCAAGATTTGACCTACGAGCAGTACTTC. Translated, this is CASSQDLTYEQYF.